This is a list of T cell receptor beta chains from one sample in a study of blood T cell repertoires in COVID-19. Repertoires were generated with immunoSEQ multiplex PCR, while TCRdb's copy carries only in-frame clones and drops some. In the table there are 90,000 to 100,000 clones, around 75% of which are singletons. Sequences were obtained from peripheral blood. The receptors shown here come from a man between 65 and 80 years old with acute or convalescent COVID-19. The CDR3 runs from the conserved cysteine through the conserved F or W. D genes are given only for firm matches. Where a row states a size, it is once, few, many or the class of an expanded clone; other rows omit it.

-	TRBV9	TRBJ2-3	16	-	CASSVGNSGSTDTQYF	TGTGCCAGCAGCGTAGGTAATAGCGGTAGCACAGATACGCAGTATTTT
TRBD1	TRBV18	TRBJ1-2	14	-	CASSQTDRVRGYTF	TGTGCCAGCTCACAAACGGACAGGGTCCGTGGCTACACCTTC
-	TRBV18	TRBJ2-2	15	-	CASSRELPSTGELFF	TGTGCCAGCTCACGGGAGCTACCGAGCACCGGGGAGCTGTTTTTT
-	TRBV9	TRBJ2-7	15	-	CASSVGRQGGYEQYF	TGTGCCAGCAGCGTAGGACGGCAGGGCGGCTACGAGCAGTACTTC
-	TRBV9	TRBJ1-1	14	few	CASSPPPRGQSDFF	TGTGCCAGCAGCCCTCCACCCAGGGGTCAAAGCGACTTCTTT
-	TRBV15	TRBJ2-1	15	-	CATSRPPGEYNEQFF	TGTGCCACCAGCAGACCTCCGGGAGAGTACAATGAGCAGTTCTTC
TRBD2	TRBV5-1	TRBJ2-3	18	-	CASSPMGLAGVSTDTQYF	TGCGCCAGCAGCCCAATGGGACTAGCGGGAGTTAGCACAGATACGCAGTATTTT
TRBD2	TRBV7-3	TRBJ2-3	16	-	CASSDWTSSGTDTQYF	TGTGCCAGCAGCGATTGGACTAGCTCTGGCACAGATACGCAGTATTTT
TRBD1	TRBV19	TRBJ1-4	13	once	CASGDRVNEKLFF	TGTGCCAGTGGAGACAGGGTAAACGAAAAACTGTTTTTT
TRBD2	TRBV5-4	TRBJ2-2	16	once	CASRVVGTTNTGELFF	TGTGCCAGCAGAGTCGTTGGGACTACAAACACCGGGGAGCTGTTTTTT
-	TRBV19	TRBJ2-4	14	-	CASSIGLVSNIQYF	TGTGCCAGTAGTATAGGACTAGTGTCGAACATTCAGTACTTC
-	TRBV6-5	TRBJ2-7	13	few	CASGNSPTYEQYF	TGTGCCAGCGGTAACTCCCCAACCTACGAGCAGTACTTC